This T cell receptor (beta chain) comes out of a study of cytomegalovirus exposure and HLA in healthy donors. The PCR ran on 60 Vbeta and 13 Jbeta primers. Repertoires were generated with immunoSEQ multiplex PCR, while TCRdb's copy carries only in-frame clones and drops some. The data show 100,000 to 150,000 clones, with approximately 82% seen just once and under 3% held by the top ten. Notes on the study in general: Listed as cytomegalovirus-associated were 150 to 200 TCR beta chains. A later analysis reported that several of the most significant clusters appeared to be linked to common viral pathogens, among them Epstein-Barr virus. A later analysis linked a missense DCLRE1C variant to TCR beta V- and J-gene trimming.

Despite likely unrecorded immune exposures, the donors were nominally healthy at the time of sampling. The CDR3 contains 14 residues. The V end lost 8 bases, the J end lost 6 bases, and 19 bases lay between the germline ends. From germline, CDR1 is MNHEY and CDR2 SMNVEV (reference sequence). This clone showed up just once. Its cognate antigen is unknown. The source of this sequence is a young woman in good health and CMV-seropositive. The sequenced sample consisted of PBMCs. The rearrangement links TRBV27 to TRBJ1-1; tentative D call: TRBD1 (5 bases). This chain's CDR3 is CASLPYPGGAEAFF. The CDR3 coding sequence is TGTGCCAGCCTCCCCTATCCCGGGGGGGCTGAAGCTTTCTTT.